These 26 T cell receptor beta chains share one sample of origin, sequenced in a study of blood T cell repertoires in COVID-19. Libraries were prepared by immunoSEQ multiplex PCR; TCRdb keeps only in-frame clonotypes and omits some of them. The sample holds under 200,000 clones, more than 75% seen once. Sample: peripheral blood. The receptor source for this set is a woman aged 40 to 50 with COVID-19, enrolled during active disease.

The V call is TRBV30, the J call TRBJ2-6; TRBD2 matches 8 bases. Germline V gene sequence: CDR1 GTSNPN, CDR2 SVGIG (reference sequence). CDR3 length: 15 amino acids. Losses at the gene ends were 6 bases for V and 2 bases for J; bases not matched to a gene: 6. CDR3 in DNA: TGTGCCTGCTCCCGGGGGGGGGCTGGGGCCAACGTCCTGACTTTC. The encoded protein is CACSRGGAGANVLTF.

V gene TRBV5-1 combines with J gene TRBJ2-3; TRBD1 is a possible D gene (6 bases). Germline CDR1 SGHRS, CDR2 YFSETQ. V shed 5 bases and J shed 3 bases, with 13 bases lying between them. This CDR3 is built from 14 residues. CDR3 nucleotide sequence: TGCGCCAGCAGTTACGACGGACAGACAGATACGCAGTATTTT. This translates into CASSYDGQTDTQYF.

V gene TRBV3-1 (or the pseudogene TRBV3-2) combines with J gene TRBJ2-5; TRBD1 aligns across 7 bases. From germline, CDR1 is LGHDT and CDR2 YNNKEL (reference sequence). Trimming cost V 8 bases and J 1 base; bases outside gene matches: 7. This CDR3 spans 14 amino acids. The CDR3 protein is CASLIQGVQETQYF. CDR3 bases: TGTGCCAGCCTAATCCAGGGGGTCCAAGAGACCCAGTACTTC.

The V gene is TRBV24-1, the J gene TRBJ1-1, with TRBD1 as a possible D gene (5 bases). The CDR3 covers 15 residues. Germline CDR1 and CDR2: KGHDR and SFDVKD. V gave up 3 bases and J gave up 0 bases, with 10 bases separating them. CDR3 sequence: CATSDPTTVNTEAFF. The CDR3, as DNA: TGTGCCACCAGTGATCCTACGACAGTGAACACTGAAGCTTTCTTT.

The rearrangement joins TRBV4-3 to TRBJ1-1, with TRBD1 identical over 11 bases. Per germline, CDR1 LGHNA and CDR2 YSLEER. The V and J ends lost 3 bases and 4 bases, in that order; junction bases with no gene match: 4. CDR3 length: 15 amino acids. CDR3 DNA sequence: TGCGCCAGCAGCCAGAGGGACAGGGGGTCCACTGAAGCTTTCTTT. Translation: CASSQRDRGSTEAFF.

As for this clone: A much more abundant neighbour one base away suggests this may be a read error. The chain couples TRBV3-1 (or the pseudogene TRBV3-2) to TRBJ2-7; D might be TRBD1 (6 bases). The CDR3 is 13 amino acids. The V end was cut by 1 base, the J end by 3 bases, with 7 bases between. CDR1 is LGHDT and CDR2 is YNNKEL in the germline V gene (reference sequence). The CDR3 region is CASSQGGGYEQYF. CDR3 in DNA: TGTGCCAGCAGCCAAGGAGGGGGCTACGAGCAGTACTTC.

In its sample, this clone was seen a few times. Different DNA sequences within this sample yield the same CDR3. V usage is TRBV7-9 and J usage is TRBJ2-1, with D maybe TRBD1 (6 bases). V was shortened by 2 bases and J by 0 bases, with 14 bases between the two germline ends. The CDR3 covers 17 residues. CDR1 and CDR2 (germline): SEHNR, FQNEAQ (reference sequence). The CDR3: CASSLRQGSSSYNEQFF. In DNA, the CDR3 is TGTGCCAGCAGCTTAAGGCAGGGGTCTTCCTCCTACAATGAGCAGTTCTTC.

The chain combines TRBV2 with TRBJ2-1; weak D call: TRBD2 (5 bases). V shed 6 bases and J shed 0 bases, with 9 bases lying between them. CDR3 length: 14 residues. Germline CDR1 SNHLY, CDR2 FYNNEI. This CDR3 is CASRRTSSYNEQFF. CDR3 nucleotide sequence: TGTGCCAGCAGGCGCACTAGCTCCTACAATGAGCAGTTCTTC. Drawing the rest from reference TRBV2 and TRBJ2-1, the complete variable domain is EPEVTQTPSHQVTQMGQEVILRCVPISNHLYFYWYRQILGQKVEFLVSFYNNEISEKSEIFDDQFSVERPDGSNFTLKIRSTKLEDSAMYFCASRRTSSYNEQFFGPGTRLTVL.

This rearrangement joins TRBV3-1 (or the pseudogene TRBV3-2) to TRBJ1-4, with D perhaps matching TRBD1 (6 bases). Per germline, CDR1 LGHDT and CDR2 YNNKEL (reference sequence). The V and J ends lost 4 bases and 8 bases respectively, with 11 bases between them. The CDR3 has 13 residues. DNA for the CDR3: TGTGCCAGCAGCCGAAAGGGGGACGAAAAACTGTTTTTT. It yields the protein CASSRKGDEKLFF.

V and J are TRBV11-3 and TRBJ2-1; D might be TRBD1 (6 bases). CDR1 and CDR2 from the germline V gene are SGHNT and YENEEA. The CDR3 length is 14 residues. V dropped 1 base and J dropped 9 bases, with 13 bases sitting between them. CDR3 sequence reads: CASSLGNRVGEQFF. The CDR3 DNA reads TGTGCCAGCAGCTTAGGGAACAGGGTGGGTGAGCAGTTCTTC.

The chain employs TRBV6-1 and TRBJ2-7; no firm D call. Germline CDR1 and CDR2: MNHNS and SASEGT. The ends were cut back, 2 bases at V and 7 bases at J, with 18 bases in the middle. This CDR3 contains 15 residues. This CDR3 is CASSEPFRQSREQYF. The CDR3 DNA is TGTGCCAGCAGTGAACCCTTCCGACAATCGAGAGAGCAGTACTTC.

The chain couples TRBV30 to TRBJ2-5, with D tentatively TRBD1 (6 bases). The CDR3 length is 16 residues. V was clipped by 4 bases and J by 5 bases, with 23 bases between them. The germline V gene has CDR1 GTSNPN and CDR2 SVGIG (reference sequence). The CDR3 spells CAWTLQGGNPIETQYF. The CDR3 nucleotides read TGTGCCTGGACCCTACAAGGGGGTAACCCCATCGAGACCCAGTACTTC.

This chain uses TRBV4-2 with TRBJ2-4, with 11 bases that match TRBD2. CDR3 length equals 20 residues. The germline V gene has CDR1 LGHNA and CDR2 YNFKEQ. V lost 8 bases and J lost 0; bases outside the gene matches: 18. Here the CDR3 reads CASGPHLLAGGYLAKNIQYF. The CDR3 bases are TGTGCCAGCGGGCCCCACCTTCTAGCGGGGGGCTACCTAGCCAAAAACATTCAGTACTTC.

The rearrangement joins TRBV5-1 to TRBJ1-1; 7 positions agree with TRBD1. V gave up 0 bases and J gave up 1 base; unmatched junction bases: 15. Germline V CDR1 and CDR2: SGHRS, YFSETQ. The CDR3 spans 19 residues. The CDR3 sequence: CASSLALVTNQGENTEAFF. The CDR3 nucleotides read TGCGCCAGCAGCTTGGCCTTGGTCACTAATCAGGGGGAGAACACTGAAGCTTTCTTT.

This clone was detected a few times. This CDR3 is CSVDLDRVDSNYGYTF. CDR3 nucleotides: TGCAGCGTTGACCTCGACAGGGTCGATTCTAACTATGGCTACACCTTC. The rearrangement joins TRBV29-1 to TRBJ1-2; 7 bases fit TRBD1. The CDR3 contains 16 residues. Looked up from germline, CDR1 is SQVTM and CDR2 is ANQGSEA. V was clipped by 3 bases and J by 0 bases; unmatched bases: 10.

This clone showed up just a few times. The genes are TRBV6-4 and TRBJ1-6, with D possibly matching TRBD1 (6 bases). Trimming took 5 bases from V and 5 from J, leaving 13 bases between them. There are 15 residues in the CDR3. Germline assignment: CDR1 MRHNA and CDR2 SNTAGT. The DNA of the CDR3 is TGTGCCAGCAGTTTCAGGGGTAATAATAATTCACCCCTCCACTTT. This gives the protein CASSFRGNNNSPLHF.

This clone was seen a few times. The rearrangement links TRBV6-6 to TRBJ1-3; 8 nucleotides line up with TRBD1. The CDR3 loop spans 16 amino acids. The germline V gene encodes CDR1 MNHNY and CDR2 SVGAGI (reference sequence). Losses at the gene ends were 8 bases for V and 0 bases for J; bases not matched to a gene: 9. CDR3 sequence reads: CASLNSGTGSGNTIYF. The DNA of the CDR3 is TGTGCCAGCTTGAACTCCGGGACAGGCTCTGGAAACACCATATATTTT.

The table lists this clone with a count of one. J is TRBJ2-7 and V is TRBV15; perhaps TRBD1 as D (6 bases). This CDR3 is built from 13 residues. CDR1 LNHNV and CDR2 YYDKDF come from the germline V gene (reference sequence). Trimming removed 8 bases from V and 1 base from J, with 12 bases in between. This CDR3 reads CATSDRISYEQYF. In DNA, the CDR3 is TGTGCCACCTCCGACAGGATTTCCTACGAGCAGTACTTC.

The V and J genes are TRBV5-6 and TRBJ2-3, with 10 positions matching TRBD2. CDR3 length equals 17 residues. V lost 0 bases and J lost 4; bases outside the gene matches: 8. In germline, CDR1 is SGHDT, CDR2 YYEEEE. The CDR3: CASSLVSSGGAADTQYF. CDR3 bases: TGTGCCAGCAGCTTGGTTTCGAGCGGGGGGGCCGCAGATACGCAGTATTTT.

The chain couples TRBV19 to TRBJ2-7; possibly TRBD1 for D (5 bases). Germline V lookup: CDR1 LNHDA, CDR2 SQIVND (reference sequence). The V and J ends lost 10 bases and 3 bases respectively, with 10 bases between them. This CDR3 is 11 amino acids long. CDR3 in DNA: TGTGCCACCTCTAGGGGCTACGAGCAGTACTTC. It translates to CATSRGYEQYF.

The chain employs TRBV12-3 or TRBV12-4 and TRBJ1-1; D gene ambiguous. Trimming cost V 6 bases and J 6 bases, with 8 bases left between them. This CDR3 contains 11 residues. The CDR3 reads CASSPYPEAFF. The CDR3 region has the DNA TGTGCCAGCAGCCCGTATCCTGAAGCTTTCTTT.

V gene TRBV5-1 combines with J gene TRBJ2-2; a weak D match, TRBD1 (6 bases). The CDR3 sequence is 18 residues long. The V gene lost 0 bases and the J gene lost 2 bases, with 17 bases spanning the gap. Germline V gene data show CDR1 as SGHRS and CDR2 as YFSETQ. The CDR3 DNA follows: TGCGCCAGCAGCTTGGACAGGGCCTTCCGAGTAAACACCGGGGAGCTGTTTTTT. This encodes CASSLDRAFRVNTGELFF.

This chain links TRBV28 with TRBJ1-4; the D gene is possibly TRBD1 (5 bases). With 3 bases removed from V and 3 bases from J, the gap between germline ends came to 14 bases. This CDR3 has 16 residues. Germline V gives CDR1 MDHEN, CDR2 SYDVKM. The CDR3 spells CASSLPGGVANEKLFF. The CDR3 region has the DNA TGTGCCAGCAGTTTGCCCGGGGGGGTGGCTAATGAAAAACTGTTTTTT.

The chain joins TRBV6-5 to TRBJ2-5; no reliable D call. Per the germline V gene, CDR1 is MNHEY and CDR2 is SVGAGI. Trimming left V 2 bases short and J 5 bases short, with 12 bases between. The CDR3 is 14 amino acids. CDR3 nucleotide sequence: TGTGCCAGCAGTTACACGGCCAGCAGGGAGACCCAGTACTTC. Protein: CASSYTASRETQYF.

The CDR3: CASGQGEDYGYTF. The DNA for the CDR3 is TGCGCCAGCGGGCAGGGGGAGGACTATGGCTACACCTTC. This rearrangement joins TRBV5-1 to TRBJ1-2, with TRBD1 identical over 7 bases. Germline CDR1 is SGHRS and CDR2 is YFSETQ. This CDR3 is 13 amino acids long. Trimming removed 7 bases from V and 3 bases from J; junction bases left unmatched: 6.

This rearrangement joins TRBV4-2 to TRBJ2-3; TRBD2 matches at 8 bases. Losses at the gene ends were 0 bases for V and 1 base for J; bases not matched to a gene: 0. CDR1 is LGHNA, CDR2 YNFKEQ, per germline. The CDR3 contains 15 residues. This CDR3 is CASSQDSGGTDTQYF. The CDR3 DNA sequence: TGTGCCAGCAGCCAAGATAGCGGGGGCACAGATACGCAGTATTTT.